The 2 T cell receptor beta chains listed next were all sequenced from one sample in a study of T cell changes during pregnancy in multiple sclerosis. Clones were sequenced by immunoSEQ multiplex PCR, and TCRdb holds only the in-frame ones, with some missing. The sample has about 40,000 clones, around 94% seen once. The sequences come from peripheral blood, collected in the third trimester of pregnancy. These receptors were taken from a female donor with multiple sclerosis, enrolled in a pregnancy study.

The rearrangement links TRBV4-2 to TRBJ2-1; 10 positions match TRBD2. CDR1 and CDR2 (germline): LGHNA, YNFKEQ. The CDR3 extends over 17 amino acids. V lost 2 bases to trimming and J lost 1 base; unmatched junction nucleotides: 5. The CDR3 region is CASSQLTTSGSYNEQFF. CDR3 bases: TGTGCCAGCAGCCAACTCACGACTAGCGGGTCCTACAATGAGCAGTTCTTC.

V and J are TRBV16 and TRBJ1-5, with 9 bases that match TRBD1. J gave up 0 bases and V 5 bases, and 5 bases lay outside the gene matches. Looked up from germline, CDR1 is KGHSY and CDR2 is FQNENV. The CDR3 length is 16 residues. CDR3 bases: TGTGCCAGCAGCGCGACAGGGGGTTATAGCAATCAGCCCCAGCATTTT. It yields the protein CASSATGGYSNQPQHF. Supplemented by reference TRBV16 and TRBJ1-5, the full variable domain reads GEEVAQTPKHLVRGEGQKAKLYCAPIKGHSYVFWYQQVLKNEFKFLISFQNENVFDETGMPKERFSAKCLPNSPCSLEIQATKLEDSAVYFCASSATGGYSNQPQHFGDGTRLSIL.